This TCR beta chain was sequenced for a study of T cells in localized non-small cell lung cancer. The table came from immunoSEQ multiplex PCR; TCRdb's copy has only in-frame clones and leaves some out. Among approximately 15,000 clones listed, approximately 87% were seen once. The V gene lost 2 bases and the J gene lost 2 bases, with 12 bases spanning the gap. Looked up from germline, CDR1 is SNHLY and CDR2 is FYNNEI. CDR3 length equals 15 residues. This chain uses TRBV2 with TRBJ1-2, with D perhaps matching TRBD1 (5 bases). This material consisted of peripheral blood mononuclear cells, taken before any cancer treatment. This TCR was sampled from a male donor aged 60 or over with stage II lung adenocarcinoma. The CDR3 DNA reads TGTGCCAGCAGTGAAATGGGGCGGAAGAACTATGGCTACACCTTC. It encodes CASSEMGRKNYGYTF.